This TCR beta chain was found in a study of T cells after yellow fever vaccination. TCRdb passed the 5' RACE reads through MiXCR, listing each CDR3 protein once. The repertoire includes 620,000 or so distinct CDR3 sequences, about 12% of them detected once, and about 15% sits in the top ten. The CDR3 is made up of 17 amino acids. J lost 2 bases, V lost 0 bases, and 6 bases had no gene match. Germline V gene sequence: CDR1 SGHAT, CDR2 FQNNGV. A note on this clonotype: Antigen: not known.

Findings and caveats of the study: The study found a weaker secondary response that peaked faster, day 5 versus 15. Clones that expanded after primary vaccination mostly reappeared after the booster (roughly 96% CD4, approximately 87% CD8).

The chain is built from TRBV11-2 and TRBJ2-3; the match to TRBD2 covers 9 bases. This clonotype was obtained from a young man who received the YFV17D yellow fever vaccine. The specimen comprised PBMCs, sampled on the day of the yellow fever booster vaccination. CDR3 region: CASSLDITSGFTDTQYF. The DNA of the CDR3 is TGTGCCAGCAGCTTAGACATTACTAGCGGGTTCACAGATACGCAGTATTTT.